This T cell receptor (beta chain) was obtained from a study of Tregs in tolerant kidney transplant recipients. Findings and caveats of the study: Expanding Tregs on activated donor B cells appeared to best identify donor-specific TCRbeta clones. No direct test of biological reproducibility was done here. Validation in larger populations is needed because few patients were studied.

There are 15 residues in the CDR3. The J segment lost 5 bases and the V segment lost 0 bases, leaving 5 bases of the junction unmatched. Germline V gene sequence: CDR1 MNHEY, CDR2 SVGAGI. Points on this clone: What it recognizes is unknown.

Produced via immunoSEQ multiplex PCR; TCRdb's table is partial and in-frame only. This sample yields around 52,000 clones, of which 65% to 85% are seen a single time; 4% to 6.5% belongs to the top ten. Unstimulated Tregs (CD4+CD25+CD127-) and CD4+CD25- non-Tregs were sorted from PBMCs. The V and J genes are TRBV6-5 and TRBJ2-7; 9 bases align to TRBD2. This TCR derives from a human donor in good health. Sequenced material: CD4+ T cells from blood. In nucleotides, the CDR3 is TGTGCCAGCAGTTACTCGAGCCTAGCGGGGAACGAGCAGTACTTC. Protein: CASSYSSLAGNEQYF.